Sequencing of this TCR beta chain was carried out in a study of regulatory T cells in long-lasting Graves disease. Assembly of TCR beta libraries relied on iRepertoire HTBI primers together with Arm-PCR of CDR3 regions. TCRdb processed the multiplex PCR reads anew with MiXCR; each CDR3 protein has one entry. In the table there are 650,000 to 850,000 distinct CDR3 sequences, about 30% of which are singletons. Stated time point: persistent/refractory GD, antithyroid drugs over 5 years with positive TRAb. The TCR library was made from RNA that had been extracted from PBMCs in TRIzol. This clonotype occurred a few times. This sequence originates from a female donor with Graves disease. The material sequenced was peripheral blood mononuclear cells (PBMCs), taken when the disease was refractory, from a patient treated with antithyroid drugs.

The DNA of the CDR3 is TGTGCCAGCAGTTTAGAATTTATCCAGCCCCAGCATTTT. This sequence encodes CASSLEFIQPQHF. The chain has TRBV28 and TRBJ1-5; D gene uncertain. The CDR3 runs to 13 residues. Germline assignment: CDR1 MDHEN and CDR2 SYDVKM. The germline V and J ends were trimmed by 2 bases and 7 bases, with 9 bases remaining between them.